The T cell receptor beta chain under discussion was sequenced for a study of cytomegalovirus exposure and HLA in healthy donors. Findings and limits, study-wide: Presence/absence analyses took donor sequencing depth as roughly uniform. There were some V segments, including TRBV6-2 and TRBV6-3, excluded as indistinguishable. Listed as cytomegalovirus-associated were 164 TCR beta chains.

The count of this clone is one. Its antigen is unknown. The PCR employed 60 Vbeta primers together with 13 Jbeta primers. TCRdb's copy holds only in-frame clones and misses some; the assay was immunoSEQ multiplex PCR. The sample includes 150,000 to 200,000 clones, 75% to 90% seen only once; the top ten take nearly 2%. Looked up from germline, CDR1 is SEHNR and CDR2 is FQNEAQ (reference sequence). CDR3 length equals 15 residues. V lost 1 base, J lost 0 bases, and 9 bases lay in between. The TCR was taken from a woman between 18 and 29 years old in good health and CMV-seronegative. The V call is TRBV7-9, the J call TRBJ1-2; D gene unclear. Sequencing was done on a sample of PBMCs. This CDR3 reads CASSLELGANYGYTF. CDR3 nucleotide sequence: TGTGCCAGCAGCTTAGAGTTGGGAGCTAACTATGGCTACACCTTC.